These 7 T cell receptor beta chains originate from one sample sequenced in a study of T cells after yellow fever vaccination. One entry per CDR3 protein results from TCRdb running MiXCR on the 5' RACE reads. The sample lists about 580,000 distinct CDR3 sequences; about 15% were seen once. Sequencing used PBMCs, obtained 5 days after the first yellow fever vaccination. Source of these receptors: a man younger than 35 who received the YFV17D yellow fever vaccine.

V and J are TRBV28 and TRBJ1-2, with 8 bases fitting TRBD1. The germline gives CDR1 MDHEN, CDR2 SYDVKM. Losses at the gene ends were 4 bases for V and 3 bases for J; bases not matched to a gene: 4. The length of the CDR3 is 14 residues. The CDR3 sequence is CASSWTGPYYGYTF. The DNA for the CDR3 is TGTGCCAGCAGTTGGACAGGGCCCTACTATGGCTACACCTTC.

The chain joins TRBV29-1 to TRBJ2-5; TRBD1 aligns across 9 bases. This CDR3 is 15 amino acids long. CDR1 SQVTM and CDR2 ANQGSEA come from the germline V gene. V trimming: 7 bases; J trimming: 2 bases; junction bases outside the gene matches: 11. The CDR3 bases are TGCAGCGCCCGGCGGGACAGGGAGGTACAAGAGACCCAGTACTTC. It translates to CSARRDREVQETQYF.

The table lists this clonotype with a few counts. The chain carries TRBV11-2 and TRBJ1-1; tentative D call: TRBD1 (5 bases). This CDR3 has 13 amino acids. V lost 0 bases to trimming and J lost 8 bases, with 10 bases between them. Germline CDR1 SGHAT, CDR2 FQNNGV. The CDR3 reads CASSLEPGPEAFF. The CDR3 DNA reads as TGTGCCAGCAGCTTAGAACCGGGGCCAGAAGCTTTCTTT.

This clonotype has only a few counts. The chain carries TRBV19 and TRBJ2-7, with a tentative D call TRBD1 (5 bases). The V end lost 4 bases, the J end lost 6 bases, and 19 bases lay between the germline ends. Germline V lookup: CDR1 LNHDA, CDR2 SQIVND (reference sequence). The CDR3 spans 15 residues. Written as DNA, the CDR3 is TGTGCCAGTAGTAAAACAGGCCCACTTTCCGGCGAGCAGTACTTC. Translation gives CASSKTGPLSGEQYF.

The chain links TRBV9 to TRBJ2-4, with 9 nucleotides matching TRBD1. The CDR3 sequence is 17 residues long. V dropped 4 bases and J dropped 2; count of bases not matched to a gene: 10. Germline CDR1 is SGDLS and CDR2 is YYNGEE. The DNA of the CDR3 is TGTGCCAGCAGCCTCGGGACAGGGACAAGAACCAAAAACATTCAGTACTTC. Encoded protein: CASSLGTGTRTKNIQYF. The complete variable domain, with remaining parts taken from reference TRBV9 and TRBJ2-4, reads DSGVTQTPKHLITATGQRVTLRCSPRSGDLSVYWYQQSLDQGLQFLIQYYNGEERAKGNILERFSAQQFPDLHSELNLSSLELGDSALYFCASSLGTGTRTKNIQYFGAGTRLSVL.

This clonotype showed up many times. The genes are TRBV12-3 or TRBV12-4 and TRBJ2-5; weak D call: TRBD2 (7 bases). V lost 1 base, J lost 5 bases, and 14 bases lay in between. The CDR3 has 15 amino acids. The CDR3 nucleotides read TGTGCCAGCAGTTTAGTTCCGGGGGGCGTGGAGACCCAGTACTTC. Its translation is CASSLVPGGVETQYF.

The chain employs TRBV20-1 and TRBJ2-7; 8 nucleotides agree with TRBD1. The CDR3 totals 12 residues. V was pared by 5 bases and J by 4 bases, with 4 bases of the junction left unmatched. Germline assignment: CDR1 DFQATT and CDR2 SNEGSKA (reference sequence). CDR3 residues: CSAVRQGYEQYV. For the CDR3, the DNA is TGCAGTGCTGTTCGACAGGGGTACGAGCAGTACGTC.